This is a list of T cell receptor beta chains from one sample in a study of T-cell memory formation after mild COVID-19. TCRdb reprocessed the 5' RACE reads via MiXCR and lists one record per CDR3 protein. Found here are 360,000 or so distinct CDR3 sequences, 28% of them singletons; the top ten hold roughly 13%. Sequenced: PBMCs or a T cell subset sorted from them (not recorded which). These receptors came from an adult woman who had mild COVID-19 (a few samples of this study predate the infection). Cell type and time point are not known. Each CDR3 is given with its conserved first and last residue. D genes are given only for firm matches. Clone size, where shown, is once, few, many, or a class for clones that have expanded.

TRBV18	NA	TRBJ2-5	NA	CASSPPGLRMQETQYF	TGTGCCAGCTCACCCCCCGGACTTAGAATGCAAGAGACCCAGTACTTC
TRBV4-3	NA	TRBJ1-1	NA	CASSHRARQVQNTEAFF	TGCGCCAGCAGCCACCGAGCCCGACAGGTACAGAACACTGAAGCTTTCTTT
TRBV20-1	TRBD2	TRBJ2-1	few	CSARDSYSSGRSAPSEQFF	TGCAGTGCTAGAGATTCCTACTCGAGCGGGAGATCGGCGCCAAGTGAGCAGTTCTTC
TRBV12-3/TRBV12-4	NA	TRBJ2-7	NA	CASGFGTFSYEQYF	TGTGCCAGCGGATTCGGGACATTCTCCTACGAGCAGTACTTC
TRBV27	NA	TRBJ1-5	NA	CASSLPNQPQHF	TGTGCCAGCAGTTTACCCAATCAGCCCCAGCATTTT
TRBV20-1	TRBD1	TRBJ1-5	few	CSAWTGNQPQHF	TGCAGTGCTTGGACAGGGAATCAGCCCCAGCATTTT
TRBV3-1	NA	TRBJ1-1	NA	CASSQGGFSNTEAFF	TGTGCCAGCAGCCAAGGTGGGTTCTCGAACACTGAAGCTTTCTTT
TRBV10-3	NA	TRBJ1-5	NA	CAISVYPLGNNQPQHF	TGTGCCATCAGTGTGTACCCGTTGGGAAACAATCAGCCCCAGCATTTT
TRBV4-3	TRBD2	TRBJ2-7	NA	CASSQDQGLAGGAYEQYF	TGCGCCAGCAGCCAAGATCAGGGACTAGCGGGAGGGGCGTACGAGCAGTACTTC
TRBV3-1	NA	TRBJ1-4	NA	CASSFGPAGQRLFF	TGTGCCAGCAGCTTCGGACCGGCAGGGCAGCGACTGTTTTTT
TRBV7-2	TRBD2	TRBJ2-2	NA	CASSAGLAGGTGELFF	TGTGCCAGCAGCGCAGGACTAGCGGGAGGAACCGGGGAGCTGTTTTTT
TRBV15	TRBD1	TRBJ2-3	few	CATSSRGLGAYTQYF	TGTGCCACCAGCAGTAGGGGGCTGGGGGCATATACGCAGTATTTT
TRBV7-9	TRBD1	TRBJ2-7	NA	CASSLGDRTYEQYF	TGTGCCAGCAGCTTAGGGGACAGAACCTACGAGCAGTACTTC
TRBV12-3/TRBV12-4	TRBD1	TRBJ1-3	few	CASSSDRGVSTIYF	TGTGCCAGCAGCTCGGACAGGGGAGTGAGTACCATATATTTT
TRBV10-3	TRBD1	TRBJ1-1	few	CAISEPQGTTEAFF	TGTGCCATCAGTGAGCCACAGGGGACCACTGAAGCTTTCTTT
TRBV6-1	NA	TRBJ1-1	few	CASSEGGGLDTEAFF	TGTGCCAGCAGTGAAGGCGGGGGTTTGGACACTGAAGCTTTCTTT
TRBV7-8	TRBD1	TRBJ2-7	NA	CASSAFRDRDYEQYF	TGTGCCAGCAGCGCGTTCCGGGACAGAGACTACGAGCAGTACTTC
TRBV12-3/TRBV12-4	NA	TRBJ2-7	NA	CASSLADRTLYYEQYF	TGTGCCAGCAGTTTAGCCGACAGGACCTTATACTACGAGCAGTACTTC
TRBV30	TRBD1	TRBJ2-5	NA	CAWIRAGTGEETQYF	TGTGCCTGGATCCGCGCCGGGACAGGGGAAGAGACCCAGTACTTC
TRBV5-1	TRBD2	TRBJ2-1	NA	CASSFGLANNERFF	TGCGCCAGCAGTTTTGGACTAGCCAACAATGAGCGTTTCTTC
TRBV30	NA	TRBJ1-4	few	CAWTGWGVGEKLFF	TGTGCCTGGACCGGATGGGGGGTAGGCGAAAAACTGTTTTTT
TRBV7-2	NA	TRBJ1-1	NA	CASSFSWTAEAFF	TGTGCCAGCAGCTTTTCATGGACAGCTGAAGCTTTCTTT
TRBV27	TRBD2	TRBJ2-7	NA	CASSFSGGLGIYEQYF	TGTGCCAGCAGTTTCAGCGGGGGGTTGGGGATCTACGAGCAGTACTTC
TRBV6-2/TRBV6-3	NA	TRBJ2-5	few	CASSYPLVFTETQYF	TGTGCCAGCAGTTACCCGCTAGTCTTTACGGAGACCCAGTACTTC
TRBV24-1	NA	TRBJ1-1	NA	CATRTGRSGAFF	TGTGCCACCAGAACAGGACGGTCGGGAGCTTTCTTT